This T cell receptor beta chain was documented in a study of shared clonotypes between healthy human individuals. This CDR3 comprises 14 residues. The germline gives CDR1 SGHVS, CDR2 FNYEAQ. The junction had 6 bases not matched to a gene; V was cut back by 4 bases and J by 4 bases. Produced via immunoSEQ multiplex PCR; TCRdb's table is partial and in-frame only. The table includes 2 million to 2.5 million clones, over 85% detected once. The chain has TRBV7-6 and TRBJ1-2; 7 positions match TRBD1. This clonotype originated in a young man in good health. Material for sequencing was naive CD4+ T cells sorted from blood. Subset here: CD45RA+ positively selected. The CDR3 loop is CASSSNDRAYGYTF. In DNA form, the CDR3 reads TGTGCCAGCAGCTCCAACGACAGGGCCTATGGCTACACCTTC.